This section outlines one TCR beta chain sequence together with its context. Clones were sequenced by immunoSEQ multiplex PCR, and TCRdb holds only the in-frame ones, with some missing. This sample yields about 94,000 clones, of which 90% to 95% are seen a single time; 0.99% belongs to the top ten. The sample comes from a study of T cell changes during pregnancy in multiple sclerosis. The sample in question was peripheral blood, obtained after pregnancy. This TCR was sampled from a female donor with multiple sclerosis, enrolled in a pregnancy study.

This chain's CDR3 is CASSWGVREYF. The CDR3 nucleotides are TGTGCCAGCAGTTGGGGGGTTCGGGAGTATTTT. V gene TRBV27 combines with J gene TRBJ2-3, with D tentatively TRBD2 (6 bases). CDR1 is MNHEY, CDR2 SMNVEV, per germline (reference sequence). The V end was cut by 4 bases, the J end by 13 bases, with 12 bases between. The CDR3 consists of 11 residues.